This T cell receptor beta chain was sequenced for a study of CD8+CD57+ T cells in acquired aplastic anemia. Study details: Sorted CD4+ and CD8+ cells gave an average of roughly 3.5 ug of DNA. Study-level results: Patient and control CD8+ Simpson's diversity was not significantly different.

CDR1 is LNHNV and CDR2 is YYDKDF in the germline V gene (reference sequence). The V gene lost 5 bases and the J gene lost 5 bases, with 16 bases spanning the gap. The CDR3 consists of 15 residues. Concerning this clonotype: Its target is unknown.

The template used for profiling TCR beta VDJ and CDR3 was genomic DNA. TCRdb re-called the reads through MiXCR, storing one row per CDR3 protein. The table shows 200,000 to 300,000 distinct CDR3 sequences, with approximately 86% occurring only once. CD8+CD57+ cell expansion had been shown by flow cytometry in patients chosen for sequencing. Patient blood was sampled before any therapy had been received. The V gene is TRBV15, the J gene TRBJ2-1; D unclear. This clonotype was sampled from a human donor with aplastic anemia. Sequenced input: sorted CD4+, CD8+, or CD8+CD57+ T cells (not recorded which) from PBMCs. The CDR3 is CATSANYVRHNEQFF. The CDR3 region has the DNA TGTGCCACCAGCGCTAACTACGTACGCCACAATGAGCAGTTCTTC. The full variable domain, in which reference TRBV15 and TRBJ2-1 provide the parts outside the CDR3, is DAMVIQNPRYQVTQFGKPVTLSCSQTLNHNVMYWYQQKSSQAPKLLFHYYDKDFNNEADTPDNFQSRRPNTSFCFLDIRSPGLGDTAMYLCATSANYVRHNEQFFGPGTRLTVL.